This T cell receptor (beta chain) was documented in a study of shared clonotypes between healthy human individuals. A remark on this clone: One end of the junction varies from germline; a read error may be responsible.

Germline values: CDR1 MDHEN, CDR2 SYDVKM. The length of the CDR3 is 13 residues. Only in-frame clones appear in the TCRdb table, and some are missing; sequencing was by immunoSEQ multiplex PCR. The sample lists roughly 2.1 million clones; 85% to 95% were seen once. CD45RO-negative CD8 cells positively selected for CCR7 made up the naive population, which excluded terminally differentiated effector memory CD45RA+ cells. Sequenced material: naive CD8+ T cells from PBMCs. The chain joins TRBV28 to TRBJ2-5, with D possibly being TRBD1 or TRBD2 (5 bases each). The DNA end is a closer match to TRBJ2-7, so the J assignment may be wrong. This clonotype was sampled from a man between 18 and 29 years old in good health. Some clones in this sample may be carry-over from other donors' samples. CDR3 amino acids: CASSTGTSNEQYF. In nucleotides, the CDR3 is TGTGCCAGCAGTACCGGGACCTCCAACGAGCAGTACTTC.